This T cell receptor beta chain was sequenced for a study of human T cells and chemical hapten exposure. The time point denotes: patch test 2, 6 weeks after DPC sensitization. Treatment indicated: therapeutic diphenylcyclopropenone sensitization with weekly scalp DPC. The J segment lost 5 bases and the V segment lost 7 bases, leaving 13 bases of the junction unmatched. Germline values: CDR1 LNHDA, CDR2 SQIVND (reference sequence). The CDR3 extends over 16 amino acids. MiXCR, applied by TCRdb to the RACE reads, yields one record per CDR3 protein. The sample has about 100,000 distinct CDR3 sequences, approximately 10% seen once.

This chain joins TRBV19 and TRBJ2-3, with TRBD1 matching over 9 bases. This sequence was found in a woman in her forties with alopecia areata. Some clones in this sample may be carry-over from other donors' samples. The sample was whole blood, taken in connection with sensitization to the hapten diphenylcyclopropenone (DPC). For the CDR3, the DNA is TGTGCCAGTACCCGGGACAGGGTTTTTTCTCGAGATACGCAGTATTTT. It encodes CASTRDRVFSRDTQYF. The entire variable domain, with the rest obtained from reference TRBV19 and TRBJ2-3, is as follows: DGGITQSPKYLFRKEGQNVTLSCEQNLNHDAMYWYRQDPGQGLRLIYYSQIVNDFQKGDIAEGYSVSREKKESFPLTVTSAQKNPTAFYLCASTRDRVFSRDTQYFGPGTRLTVL.